The present entry profiles one T cell receptor beta chain with its context. Antigen: not known. This sample is part of a study of blood T cells in healthy people across ages. Points from the study as a whole: Naive T cell percentage showed a strong correlation with the diversity of TCR beta. No conclusive comparison of naive versus antigen-experienced cells was possible with unsorted PBMCs.

The second PCR ran about 6 to 12 cycles with a sample-barcoded 5' primer and J-beta primers. TCRdb reanalysed the 5' RACE reads using MiXCR and keeps one entry per CDR3 protein. The repertoire holds about 2 million distinct CDR3 sequences, with just under 50% as singletons. Trimming took 3 bases from V and 6 from J; bases not matched to a gene: 9. This CDR3 is built from 17 residues. Germline CDR1 reads SNHLY; CDR2 reads FYNNEI. The clonotype was recovered from a woman aged 40 to 50 in good health. The chain uses TRBV2 and TRBJ2-5; 14 bases agree with TRBD2. The sample was blood. The CDR3 region has the DNA TGTGCCAGCAGTGACCCCAGACTAGCGGGGGGGCCGAAGACCCAGTACTTC. Amino acids: CASSDPRLAGGPKTQYF.